This T cell receptor beta chain came from a study of blood T cell repertoires in COVID-19. About the study: Spain, Italy and the United States supplied samples that represented acute and convalescent COVID-19.

Per the original data handling: Reference gene primer amplification yielded estimated nucleated cell counts. Clones were read by immunoSEQ multiplex PCR, and TCRdb kept only the in-frame ones, dropping some. V, J and clone size are taken as reported in that table, and D and trimming were inferred from the DNA itself. The sample holds about 190,000 clones, 90% seen once. Material: peripheral blood. The receptor's source is a middle-aged man with acute or convalescent COVID-19.

CDR3 sequence reads: CASSPTSGALGELFF. The CDR3 nucleotides read TGTGCCAGCAGCCCCACTAGCGGAGCGCTCGGGGAGCTGTTTTTT. The V gene is TRBV4-2, the J gene TRBJ2-2; TRBD2 aligns across 8 bases. V was clipped by 4 bases and J by 7 bases; unmatched bases: 8. The germline V gene has CDR1 LGHNA and CDR2 YNFKEQ. The CDR3 has 15 amino acids.